Included here is one TCR beta chain sequence, with context. Its antigen is still unknown. The sample comes from a study of cytomegalovirus exposure and HLA in healthy donors. Overall study findings and caveats: Later analysis associated a missense DCLRE1C variant with TCR beta V- and J-gene trimming. Later on, analysis showed that most CMV-associated TCR beta chains appeared to be HLA-restricted. Earlier findings revealed that most TCR beta V segments proved productive either about 90% or about 30% of the time. Rarity marked most TCR sequences, yet some public TCRs occurred in many donors.

PCR amplification relied on 60 Vbeta primers (plus 13 Jbeta primers). Clones were sequenced by immunoSEQ multiplex PCR, and TCRdb holds only the in-frame ones, with some missing. This sample has 150,000 to 200,000 clones, with approximately 80% found just once. CDR3 size: 15 residues. Germline V gives CDR1 SGHTA, CDR2 FQGNSA. V lost 6 bases, J lost 8 bases, and 20 bases lay in between. V and J are TRBV7-2 and TRBJ2-1, with D possibly matching TRBD1 (6 bases). This TCR came from a woman aged 25 to 39 in good health and CMV-seronegative. Sequences were obtained from PBMCs. CDR3 in amino acids: CASSQGPGPGHEQFF. Written as DNA, the CDR3 is TGTGCCAGCAGTCAGGGGCCGGGACCCGGCCATGAGCAGTTCTTC.